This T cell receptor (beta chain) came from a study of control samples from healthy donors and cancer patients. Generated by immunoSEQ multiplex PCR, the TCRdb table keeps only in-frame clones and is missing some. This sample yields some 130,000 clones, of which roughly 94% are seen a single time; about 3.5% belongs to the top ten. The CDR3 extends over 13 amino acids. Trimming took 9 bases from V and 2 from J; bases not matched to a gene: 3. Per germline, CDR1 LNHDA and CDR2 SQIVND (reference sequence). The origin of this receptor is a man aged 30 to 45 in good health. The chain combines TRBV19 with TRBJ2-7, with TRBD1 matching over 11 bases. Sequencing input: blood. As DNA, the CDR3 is TGTGCCAGCGGACAGGGGGCAACCTACGAGCAGTACTTC. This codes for CASGQGATYEQYF.